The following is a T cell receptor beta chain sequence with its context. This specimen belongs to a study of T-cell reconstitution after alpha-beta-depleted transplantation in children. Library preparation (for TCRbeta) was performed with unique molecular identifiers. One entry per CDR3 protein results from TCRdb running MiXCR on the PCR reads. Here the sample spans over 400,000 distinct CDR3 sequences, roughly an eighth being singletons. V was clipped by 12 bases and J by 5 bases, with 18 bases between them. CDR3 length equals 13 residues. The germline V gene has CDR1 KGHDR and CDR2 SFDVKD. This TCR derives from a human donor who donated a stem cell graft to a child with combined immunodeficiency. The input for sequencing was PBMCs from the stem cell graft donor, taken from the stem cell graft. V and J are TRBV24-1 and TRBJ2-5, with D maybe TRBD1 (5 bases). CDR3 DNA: TGTGCCTCCGCAGGGTTGGATGGGGAGACCCAGTACTTC. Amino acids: CASAGLDGETQYF.